The 14 T cell receptor beta chains below all came from one sample that was sequenced in a study of cytomegalovirus exposure and HLA in healthy donors. Primers for the PCR totalled 60 Vbeta and 13 Jbeta. Generated by immunoSEQ multiplex PCR, the TCRdb table keeps only in-frame clones and is missing some. The repertoire holds about 130,000 clones, with just under 80% as singletons. Material for sequencing was PBMCs. These receptors all come from a man aged 25-45 years in good health and CMV-seronegative.

J is TRBJ2-7 and V is TRBV4-3; D is possibly TRBD1 (5 bases). CDR1 LGHNA and CDR2 YSLEER come from the germline V gene. The CDR3 loop spans 16 amino acids. V shed 0 bases and J shed 1 base, with 13 bases lying between them. The CDR3 DNA is TGCGCCAGCAGCCAAGATCAGACAAGGGGTTCCTACGAGCAGTACTTC. This translates into CASSQDQTRGSYEQYF.

This clone was seen a single time. V gene TRBV7-9 combines with J gene TRBJ2-1, with a possible D match to TRBD2 (6 bases). This CDR3 region has 12 residues. CDR1 and CDR2 (germline): SEHNR, FQNEAQ (reference sequence). Trimming took 3 bases from V and 9 from J, leaving 9 bases between them. In DNA form, the CDR3 reads TGTGCCAGCAGCTTCGGGGGAACTGAGCAGTTCTTC. Amino acids: CASSFGGTEQFF.

The V gene is TRBV6-6, the J gene TRBJ2-1; 14 nucleotides agree with TRBD2. The germline V gene encodes CDR1 MNHNY and CDR2 SVGAGI (reference sequence). The CDR3 consists of 15 residues. After removal of 11 bases from V and 7 bases from J, the junction contained 10 bases not matched to a gene. For the CDR3, the DNA is TGTGCCGGGGGACTAGCGGGAGATATGAGTAATGAGCAGTTCTTC. Amino acid sequence: CAGGLAGDMSNEQFF.

The gene calls are TRBV4-2 and TRBJ1-6; D may be TRBD1 (5 bases). The ends were cut back, 0 bases at V and 7 bases at J, with 13 bases in the middle. Looked up from germline, CDR1 is LGHNA and CDR2 is YNFKEQ. This CDR3 comprises 16 residues. The CDR3 here is CASSQEGQGQNSPLHF. The CDR3 DNA reads as TGTGCCAGCAGCCAAGAGGGGCAGGGTCAAAATTCACCCCTCCACTTT.

The chain combines TRBV11-2 with TRBJ1-2; TRBD1 aligns across 7 bases. The CDR3 is made up of 15 amino acids. CDR1 is SGHAT and CDR2 is FQNNGV in the germline V gene. V shed 4 bases and J 0 bases; nucleotides not matched to a gene: 5. The CDR3 nucleotides read TGTGCCAGCAGCTCCACAGGGGTTACTAACTATGGCTACACCTTC. Translated: CASSSTGVTNYGYTF.

J is TRBJ2-3 and V is TRBV4-3; D unclear. V dropped 4 bases and J dropped 0 bases, with 14 bases sitting between them. Germline CDR1 reads LGHNA; CDR2 reads YSLEER. This CDR3 has 16 amino acids. The CDR3 loop reads CASSPFRGSSTDTQYF. CDR3 nucleotide sequence: TGCGCCAGCAGCCCCTTCAGAGGTTCTAGCACAGATACGCAGTATTTT.

This chain connects TRBV9 to TRBJ2-4; 7 nucleotides match TRBD2. This CDR3 has 14 residues. Trimming at V came to 7 bases and at J to 8 bases, leaving 12 bases not matched to a gene. Per the germline V gene, CDR1 is SGDLS and CDR2 is YYNGEE. CDR3 protein: CASGSSGIVDIQYF. The CDR3 DNA follows: TGTGCCAGCGGTTCCAGCGGGATAGTTGACATTCAGTACTTC.

The chain couples TRBV28 to TRBJ1-4; no clear D. Germline loops: CDR1 MDHEN, CDR2 SYDVKM. V lost 3 bases to trimming and J lost 6 bases, with 11 bases between them. This CDR3 contains 14 residues. CDR3 sequence reads: CASSFRPGYEKLFF. Written as DNA, the CDR3 is TGTGCCAGCAGTTTTCGCCCCGGGTATGAAAAACTGTTTTTT.

In DNA form, the CDR3 reads TGTGCCAGCAGCGCAGGTCCTGGGGCCAACGTCCTGACTTTC. Translated: CASSAGPGANVLTF. The chain carries TRBV7-9 and TRBJ2-6; no definite D call. Germline assignment: CDR1 SEHNR and CDR2 FQNEAQ (reference sequence). V gave up 5 bases and J gave up 2 bases, with 7 bases separating them. CDR3 length equals 14 residues.

V usage is TRBV29-1 and J usage is TRBJ2-1; perhaps TRBD2 as D (5 bases). Germline V gene lookup returns CDR1 SQVTM and CDR2 ANQGSEA. The V end lost 4 bases, the J end lost 7 bases, and 11 bases lay between the germline ends. This CDR3 has 12 residues. The CDR3, as DNA: TGCAGCGTTGGAGGACTCCTAAATGAGCAGTTCTTC. This translates into CSVGGLLNEQFF.

Only a few counts were recorded for this clone. V and J are TRBV29-1 and TRBJ2-1, with TRBD2 matching 8 bases. From germline, CDR1 is SQVTM and CDR2 ANQGSEA. This CDR3 has 14 amino acids. V gave up 7 bases and J gave up 8 bases; unmatched junction bases: 13. CDR3 in amino acids: CSGTGTSNVYEQFF. Here the CDR3 DNA reads TGCAGCGGCACCGGGACTAGTAATGTCTATGAGCAGTTCTTC.

This rearrangement joins TRBV27 to TRBJ2-1; TRBD1 agrees at 8 bases. CDR1 is MNHEY, CDR2 SMNVEV, per germline (reference sequence). The CDR3 totals 16 residues. V dropped 2 bases and J dropped 4; count of bases not matched to a gene: 7. This CDR3 is CASSLPGQGSYNEQFF. The CDR3 bases are TGTGCCAGCAGTTTACCCGGACAGGGCTCATACAATGAGCAGTTCTTC.

This clone was found once. V is TRBV5-4 and J is TRBJ1-4; 7 nucleotides align to TRBD1. Germline V CDR1 and CDR2: SGHNT, YYREEE (reference sequence). The junction had 4 bases not matched to a gene; V was cut back by 2 bases and J by 0 bases. The CDR3 consists of 16 residues. The CDR3 bases are TGTGCCAGCAGCTTTACAGGGGATGCAACTAATGAAAAACTGTTTTTT. It translates to CASSFTGDATNEKLFF.

Written as DNA, the CDR3 is TGTGCCAGCAGCCCTAGACTGGGTATGGAGGAGACCCAGTACTTC. It specifies CASSPRLGMEETQYF. V is TRBV14 and J is TRBJ2-5, with D uncertain. V lost 4 bases and J lost 5, with 17 bases in between. The CDR3 extends over 15 amino acids. Germline V gene data show CDR1 as SGHDN and CDR2 as FVKESK.